This TCR beta chain was profiled in a study of shared clonotypes between healthy human individuals. This clone was seen once. CD8 cells regarded as naive lacked CD45RO, were positively chosen for CCR7, and omitted terminally differentiated effector memory CD45RA+ cells. CDR3 length: 16 amino acids. Germline V lookup: CDR1 SEHNR, CDR2 FQNEAQ (reference sequence). The J segment lost 1 base and the V segment lost 3 bases, leaving 3 bases of the junction unmatched. In the original processing: ImmunoSEQ supplied junction-only sequences lacking quality scores, so filtering was different. Here immunoSEQ multiplex PCR was the method, and the copy in TCRdb shows in-frame clones only, minus some. V and J calls and clone size follow that table, whereas D and trimming were derived from the DNA. The sample lists 2 million or so clones, approximately 94% seen once, with about 1.1% in the top ten.

The clonotype was recovered from a man between 18 and 35 years old in good health. Sequenced input: naive CD8+ T cells sorted from blood. The chain recombines TRBV7-9 with TRBJ2-3, with 11 bases lining up with TRBD2. CDR3 protein: CASSFMTSGGTDTQYF. In nucleotides, the CDR3 is TGTGCCAGCAGCTTCATGACTAGCGGGGGCACAGATACGCAGTATTTT.